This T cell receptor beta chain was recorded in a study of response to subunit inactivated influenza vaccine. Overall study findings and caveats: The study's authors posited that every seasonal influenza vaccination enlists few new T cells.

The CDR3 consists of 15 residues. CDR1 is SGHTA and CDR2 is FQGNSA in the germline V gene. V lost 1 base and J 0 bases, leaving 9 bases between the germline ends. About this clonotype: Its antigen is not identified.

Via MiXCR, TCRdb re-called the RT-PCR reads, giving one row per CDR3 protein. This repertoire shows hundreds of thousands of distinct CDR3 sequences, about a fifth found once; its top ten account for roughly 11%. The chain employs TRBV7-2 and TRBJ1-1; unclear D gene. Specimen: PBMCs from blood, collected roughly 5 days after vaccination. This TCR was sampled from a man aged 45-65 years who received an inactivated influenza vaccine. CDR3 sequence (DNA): TGTGCCAGCAGCTTAGACGCCGCTTTGAACACTGAAGCTTTCTTT. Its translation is CASSLDAALNTEAFF. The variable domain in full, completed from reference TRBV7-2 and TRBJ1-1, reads GAGVSQSPSNKVTEKGKDVELRCDPISGHTALYWYRQSLGQGLEFLIYFQGNSAPDKSGLPSDRFSAERTGGSVSTLTIQRTQQEDSAVYLCASSLDAALNTEAFFGQGTRLTVV.